This T cell receptor beta chain was captured in a study of T cell repertoires in cytomegalovirus infection. Study context: CMV epitopes used comprised recently identified HLA-C-restricted ones and well-studied HLA-B-restricted ones. Based on public TCR beta signatures, there were indications of CMV infection and of a matching HLA type.

In this sample, this clonotype turned up a few times. Its specificity is not known. Study-wide results and caveats: CMV-specific HLA-C-restricted TCR beta clonotypes dominated the ex vivo response. Public TCR beta family frequency separated CMV-and-HLA carriers, including in an independent cohort.

MiXCR, run by TCRdb on the reads, gives a single entry per CDR3 protein. The sample shows more than 300,000 distinct CDR3 sequences, about 32% of them seen only once. The receptor was isolated from a human donor in good health (CMV status not recorded). Some clones in this sample may be carry-over from other donors' samples. The sequencing used cultured PBMCs, collected from culture after CMV antigen stimulation.

The CDR3 nucleotides are TGTGCCAGCAGTCTATCTGATTGGGACGAGCAGTACGTC. Protein: CASSLSDWDEQYV. The genes are TRBV6-1 and TRBJ2-7; D gene uncertain. The V end lost 5 bases, the J end lost 5 bases, and 13 bases lay between the germline ends. This CDR3 is built from 13 residues. CDR1 MNHNS and CDR2 SASEGT come from the germline V gene.